Here is one T cell receptor (beta chain) with its context. The data originate from a study of beta chain features in type 1 diabetes. The study reverse transcribed the entire isolated RNA, so it sequenced expressed TCRB transcripts. Measured with immunoSEQ multiplex PCR; TCRdb has only the in-frame clones, and not every one. The data show roughly 500,000 clones, roughly 10% seen once. Sample: naive CD4+ T cells from blood. The TCR sequence derives from a woman younger than 30 in good health.

The CDR3 sequence is CASNRQGNEQYF. As DNA, the CDR3 is TGTGCCAGCAACCGACAGGGTAACGAGCAGTACTTC. The chain uses TRBV9 and TRBJ2-7; TRBD1 matches 7 bases. There are 12 residues in the CDR3. In germline, CDR1 is SGDLS, CDR2 YYNGEE. V was clipped by 6 bases and J by 5 bases; unmatched bases: 5.